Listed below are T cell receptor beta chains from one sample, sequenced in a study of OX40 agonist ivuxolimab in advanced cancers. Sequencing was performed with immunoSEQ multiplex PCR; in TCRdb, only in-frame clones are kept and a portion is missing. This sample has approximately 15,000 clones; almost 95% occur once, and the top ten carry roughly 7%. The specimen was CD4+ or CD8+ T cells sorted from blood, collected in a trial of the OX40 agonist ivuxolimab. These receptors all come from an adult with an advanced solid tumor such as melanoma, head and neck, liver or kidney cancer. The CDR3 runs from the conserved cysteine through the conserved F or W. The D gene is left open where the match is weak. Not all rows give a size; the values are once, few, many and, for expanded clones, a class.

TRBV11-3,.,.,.,CASSPPGRGTVSSYEQYF
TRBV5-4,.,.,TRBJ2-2,CASSLSAVYTGELFF
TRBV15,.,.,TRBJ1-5,CATSTTLGVNQPQHF
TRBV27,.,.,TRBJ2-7,CASHALVGAYEQYF
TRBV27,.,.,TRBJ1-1,CASTSWSRNTEAFF
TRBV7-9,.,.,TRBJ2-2,CASSFATGELFF
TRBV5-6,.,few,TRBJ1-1,CASSPGGTLNTEAFF
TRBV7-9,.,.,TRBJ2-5,CASSSAPTQYF
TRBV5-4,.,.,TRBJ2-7,CASSLVLAPYEQYF
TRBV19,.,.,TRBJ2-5,CASSRDARGETQYF
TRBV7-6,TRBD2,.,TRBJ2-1,CASSPRTSRYNEQFF
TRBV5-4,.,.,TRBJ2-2,CASSPSTGELFF
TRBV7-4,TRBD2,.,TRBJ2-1,CASSELAETRNEQFF
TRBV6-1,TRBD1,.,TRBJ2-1,CASSESPGQAYNEQFF
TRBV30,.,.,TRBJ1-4,CAWSSQQGGGEKLFF
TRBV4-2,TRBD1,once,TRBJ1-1,CASRTGTGEGTEAFF
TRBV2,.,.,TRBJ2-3,CASSADPAPDTQYF
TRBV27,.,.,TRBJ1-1,CASSLSRGAYTEAFF
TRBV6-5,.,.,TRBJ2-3,CASSYSPAGSDTQYF
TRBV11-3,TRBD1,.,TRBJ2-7,CASSPSRGGASHEQYF
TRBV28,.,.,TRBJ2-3,CASTAVGITDTQYF
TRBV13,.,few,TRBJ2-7,CASSQRGPPYEQYF
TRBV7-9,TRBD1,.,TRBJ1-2,CASSLDQGEGYTF
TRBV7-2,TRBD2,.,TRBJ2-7,CASSWGGGGLDGYF
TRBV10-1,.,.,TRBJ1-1,CASSESTGREAFF
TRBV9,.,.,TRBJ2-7,CASSAARAHEQYF
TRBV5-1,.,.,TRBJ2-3,CASSLGGRAGTDTQYF
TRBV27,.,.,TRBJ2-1,CASSFRNEQFF
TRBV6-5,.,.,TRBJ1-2,CASRPDTSNYGYTF
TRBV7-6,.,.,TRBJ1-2,CAPDNRDLGYTF
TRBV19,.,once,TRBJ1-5,CASSIGGGDQPQHF
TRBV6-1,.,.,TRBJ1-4,CASTKRTENNEKLFF
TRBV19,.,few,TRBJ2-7,CASSIGGNEQYF
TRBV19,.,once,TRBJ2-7,CASSLNRPPYEQYF
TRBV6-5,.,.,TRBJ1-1,CASRPTVGTEAFF
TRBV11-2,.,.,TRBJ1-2,CASSLEYSSGGGYTF
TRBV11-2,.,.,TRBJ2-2,CASSLGLQQAGELFF
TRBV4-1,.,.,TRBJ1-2,CASSHSQARGPGYTF
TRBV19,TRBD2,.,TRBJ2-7,CASSIAGGTTYEQYF
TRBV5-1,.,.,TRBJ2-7,CASKGFALGQFAYEQYF
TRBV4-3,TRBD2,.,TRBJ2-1,CASSPRAFGSSGGEQFF
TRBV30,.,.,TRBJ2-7,CAWSEGVGSYEQYF
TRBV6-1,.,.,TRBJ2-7,CASSEWSVSRDEQYF
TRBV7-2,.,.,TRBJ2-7,CASSVEGHHSYEQYF
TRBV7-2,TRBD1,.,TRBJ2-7,CASSLGGTGAYEQYF
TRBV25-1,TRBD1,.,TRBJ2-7,CASSQYRGNEQYF
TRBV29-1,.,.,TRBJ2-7,CSAPGRAGEQYF
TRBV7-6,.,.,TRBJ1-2,CASSLGQGEGGYTF
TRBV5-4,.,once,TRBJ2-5,CASSLEGWQETQYF
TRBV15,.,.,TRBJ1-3,CATSRGKGRNTIYF
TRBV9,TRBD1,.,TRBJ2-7,CASAGAGGGFDEQYF
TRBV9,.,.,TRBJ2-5,CASGSGLQETQYF